The source of this T cell receptor beta chain is a study of blood T cell repertoires in COVID-19. Background on the study: The United States, Italy and Spain were the sources of the acute and convalescent COVID-19 samples. T cells, B-cell-depleted T cells, or PBMCs provided the cDNA or gDNA that served as material.

The count of this clone is one. TCRdb keeps only in-frame clones here, not all; method: immunoSEQ multiplex PCR. Seen here are a few hundred thousand clones, over 75% observed once, and the top ten hold roughly 4.3%. The V and J ends lost 6 bases and 5 bases, in that order; junction bases with no gene match: 11. CDR1 MDHEN and CDR2 SYDVKM come from the germline V gene. CDR3 length: 15 amino acids. Sequencing input: PBMCs or T cells enriched from blood (not recorded which). The chain links TRBV28 to TRBJ2-5, with 8 bases lining up with TRBD1. This TCR derives from a woman aged 25 to 45 who had recovered from COVID-19. This CDR3 reads CASSDGQGQGETQYF. CDR3 bases: TGTGCCAGCAGCGATGGACAGGGCCAGGGGGAGACCCAGTACTTC.